This T cell receptor (beta chain) came from a study of CD8 T cells in ankylosing spondylitis. Findings of the study overall: It was reported that disease-linked clones were significantly enriched in matched ankylosing spondylitis synovial fluid. Among TCR beta sequences, a motif of several highly homologous variants appeared characteristic of ankylosing spondylitis blood. As for the disease-linked clones, they showed a CD8+ phenotype and occurred at relatively low frequencies in peripheral blood.

With 5 bases removed from V and 3 bases from J, the gap between germline ends came to 13 bases. There are 13 residues in the CDR3. Germline CDR1 reads DFQATT; CDR2 reads SNEGSKA (reference sequence). Preparation of TCR beta libraries was done by quantitative 5'-RACE with molecular barcodes. From the 5' RACE reads, TCRdb called clonotypes with MiXCR, one entry per CDR3 protein. The sample shows about 310,000 distinct CDR3 sequences, around 21% of them seen only once. This clonotype was seen only once. Its antigen remains unknown. This clonotype was obtained from a female donor with ankylosing spondylitis or in good health (not recorded which). Sequencing used blood, either unsorted or a sorted T cell fraction (not recorded which). The chain combines TRBV20-1 with TRBJ1-2, with D unclear. The CDR3 is CSACPVPDYGYTF. The CDR3, as DNA: TGCAGTGCTTGTCCAGTCCCCGACTATGGCTACACCTTC.